This TCR beta chain was identified in a study of T cells in Graves' hyperthyroidism and ophthalmopathy. This clonotype was found many times. Its antigen is still unknown. Amplification yielded TCR beta CDR3 regions, with RNA transcripts as the source. TCR CDR3 underwent first-round RT-PCR with the HTBI primer set. TCRdb reanalysed the multiplex PCR reads using MiXCR and keeps one entry per CDR3 protein. The table includes approximately 700,000 distinct CDR3 sequences, about 45% detected once. V dropped 6 bases and J dropped 0 bases, with 15 bases sitting between them. The CDR3 has 16 residues. CDR1 is SNHLY and CDR2 is FYNNEI in the germline V gene. The study, taken as a whole, reports: Ophthalmopathy, which appeared later, was predicted by the model a median roughly 6.5 months before onset.

The sample comprised peripheral blood or thyroid tissue (not recorded which). V and J are TRBV2 and TRBJ1-3; D is uncertain. The TCR was taken from an adult man with Graves' disease, either hyperthyroidism or ophthalmopathy (not recorded which). The CDR3 sequence: CASSLTPAGSGNTIYF. CDR3 sequence (DNA): TGTGCCAGCAGCCTGACACCGGCGGGCTCTGGAAACACCATATATTTT. The variable domain in full, with the rest retrieved from reference TRBV2 and TRBJ1-3, is EPEVTQTPSHQVTQMGQEVILRCVPISNHLYFYWYRQILGQKVEFLVSFYNNEISEKSEIFDDQFSVERPDGSNFTLKIRSTKLEDSAMYFCASSLTPAGSGNTIYFGEGSWLTVV.